One TCR beta chain is described in this entry. The target of this receptor is not known. Base qualities were left out, and no much larger clone turns up one base away. The same CDR3 also results from other DNA sequences found in this sample. CDR1 and CDR2 are drawn from the germline V gene: MDHEN, SYDVKM. V is reduced by 3 bases and J by 5 bases, leaving a spacing of 10 bases between them. The CDR3 has 13 amino acids, counting the end cysteine and phenylalanine. CDR3 DNA only is kept here, 39 bases in frame from base 1. In the multiplex PCR, 52 forward TRBV primers and 13 reverse TRBJ primers were used, and assay-based and computational corrections were applied for amplification bias. Rearranged TRB loci were amplified from genomic DNA by multiplex PCR within the immunoSEQ assay. An Illumina HiSeq platform was used to sequence the TRB amplicons. The authors' analysis ran thus. Custom algorithms error-filtered the raw sequences and aligned them to reference gene sequences, after which the immunoSEQ online tools were used for analysis. Frequencies of productive and nonproductive TRB rearrangements were assessed among unique sequences as well as among total sequences. The likelihood of self-reactivity was estimated by examining two features, hydrophobicity and amino acid composition, of TRB CDR3 positions 6 and 7. Group comparisons used t tests, Mann-Whitney tests or two-way ANOVA run in Prism software. This immuneACCESS table, as held by TCRdb, lists in-frame sequences with V and J called but not all clones. Of the missing ones, under half trace to an unresolved V gene in checked studies; the others have no known cause. V and J calls plus clone size are reproduced from that table; the DNA served to infer D and trimming. This sample gives about 6,100 clones in total; approximately 92% of them show up just once. The biggest ten clones account for roughly 2.1% of the sample.

All CD3G-deficient patients had evidence of autoimmunity, which was more severe in two of the patients. At testing, patients were between 2 and 39 years old and showed lower naive and higher memory CD4+ and CD8+ T-cell proportions. CD4+ cells were FACS-sorted into CD25-high CD127-low regulatory T cells and CD25-low CD127-high conventional CD4+ T cells. The patient group comprised roughly 6 individuals with CD3G deficiency. An international network of physicians spanning the United States, Europe and Asia provided the patient samples and clinical data. Peripheral blood mononuclear cells were isolated by Ficoll density separation. This sample was taken from a study of regulatory T cells listed by TCRdb under 2018. Regarding the study in general: T-cell receptor beta repertoires of sorted regulatory, conventional CD4+ and CD8+ T cells were compared between CD3G-deficient patients and healthy controls.

What the study reported, not specific to this receptor: The degree of regulatory T-cell repertoire restriction differed from patient to patient and was most prominent in the two patients whose autoimmunity was most severe. Patient repertoires showed restricted unique TRB V-J pairs and skewed V and J gene usage, most marked in regulatory T cells. Patient regulatory T-cell samples yielded roughly tenfold fewer unique productive TRB reads than control samples. Reduced Shannon diversity was observed in regulatory T cells from CD3G-deficient patients compared with autologous conventional CD4+ cells and with control regulatory T cells.

The sample was CD4+ Tregs sorted from blood. The chain is made from TRBV28 and TRBJ1-2; matching of 5 bases hints at TRBD1 as the D gene. This sequence was found in a person between 18 and 35 years old with CD3G deficiency. The DNA is TGTGCCAGCAGTTTGGATGGGGGATATGGCTACACCTTC. Its protein reads: CASSLDGGYGYTF.